The T cell receptor (beta chain) under discussion was sequenced for a study of Graves' ophthalmopathy and Graves' hyperthyroidism. RNA transcripts were the template, and TCR beta CDR3 regions were amplified from them. First-round RT-PCR employed HTBI primers, with a second-round multiplex PCR after it. TCRdb analysed the multiplex PCR reads with MiXCR anew, one entry per CDR3 protein. This sample has 600,000 to 650,000 distinct CDR3 sequences; 20% to 25% occur once, and the top ten carry approximately 7.7%. This clonotype was found a few times. The J segment lost 3 bases and the V segment lost 0 bases, leaving 13 bases of the junction unmatched. This CDR3 is 18 amino acids long. The germline V gene encodes CDR1 LGHNA and CDR2 YNFKEQ.

This TCR came from a woman between 18 and 29 years old with stable Graves' hyperthyroidism. Some clones in this sample may be carry-over from other donors' samples. V usage is TRBV4-2 and J usage is TRBJ2-5; 7 bases align to TRBD2. The specimen was peripheral blood. CDR3 nucleotide sequence: TGTGCCAGCAGCCAAGATTGGGGGGGAGGTGGCCTGAAAGAGACCCAGTACTTC. This encodes CASSQDWGGGGLKETQYF.